The 26 T cell receptor beta chains listed next were all sequenced from one sample in a study of control samples from healthy donors and cancer patients. TCRdb's table, derived via immunoSEQ multiplex PCR, lists solely in-frame clones and lacks some. The sample has more than 85,000 clones; roughly nine tenths are singletons. Input material: blood. The source of these receptors is a human donor in good health. The donor label of this sample is uncertain.

CDR3 sequence: CASSVIRTGDGYTF. The CDR3 DNA sequence: TGTGCCAGCAGTGTAATACGGACAGGGGATGGCTACACCTTC. The genes are TRBV2 and TRBJ1-2; 9 bases fit TRBD1. CDR1 is SNHLY and CDR2 is FYNNEI in the germline V gene. The CDR3 is 14 amino acids. V dropped 4 bases and J dropped 6; count of bases not matched to a gene: 6.

The CDR3 DNA sequence: TGTGCCAGCATGCAATTAGGGTCAGGAGGGAGCAATCAGCCCCAGCATTTT. This sequence encodes CASMQLGSGGSNQPQHF. The rearrangement joins TRBV7-8 to TRBJ1-5, with D unresolved. Germline V gene lookup returns CDR1 SGHVS and CDR2 FQNEAQ. The CDR3 extends over 17 amino acids. Trimming took 7 bases from V and 1 from J, leaving 20 bases between them.

The chain carries TRBV6-1 and TRBJ1-3; D unclear. This CDR3 is 13 amino acids long. Germline assignment: CDR1 MNHNS and CDR2 SASEGT. Trimming removed 1 base at V and 1 base at J, with 2 bases between. This chain's CDR3 is CASSEESGNTIYF. CDR3 DNA sequence: TGTGCCAGCAGTGAAGAGTCTGGAAACACCATATATTTT.

To note about this clone: The junction departs from germline at one end; a sequencing error may be responsible. This chain connects TRBV3-1 (or the pseudogene TRBV3-2) to TRBJ1-6; unclear D gene. The CDR3 loop spans 13 amino acids. Germline assignment: CDR1 LGHDT and CDR2 YNNKEL (reference sequence). The CDR3 region is CASSQGQKGVNLF. The CDR3 DNA sequence: TGTGCCAGCAGCCAAGGGCAAAAGGGCGTTAATCTCTTT.

V is TRBV24-1 and J is TRBJ2-1; 7 nucleotides agree with TRBD2. V gave up 9 bases and J gave up 6 bases; unmatched junction bases: 13. CDR1 and CDR2 from the germline V gene are KGHDR and SFDVKD. The CDR3 covers 15 residues. The CDR3 DNA is TGTGCCACCTCCCAAGGTAGACTAGCTGTCAATGAGCAGTTCTTC. Amino acid sequence: CATSQGRLAVNEQFF.

The chain joins TRBV19 to TRBJ1-2, with 8 positions matching TRBD1. The CDR3 length is 13 residues. Germline V gene sequence: CDR1 LNHDA, CDR2 SQIVND (reference sequence). The V and J ends lost 6 bases and 8 bases, in that order; junction bases with no gene match: 8. The CDR3 loop reads CASRSPQGAGYTF. CDR3 coding DNA: TGTGCCAGTAGATCGCCCCAGGGGGCAGGCTACACCTTC. The full variable domain, its missing parts supplied by reference TRBV19 and TRBJ1-2, is DGGITQSPKYLFRKEGQNVTLSCEQNLNHDAMYWYRQDPGQGLRLIYYSQIVNDFQKGDIAEGYSVSREKKESFPLTVTSAQKNPTAFYLCASRSPQGAGYTFGSGTRLTVV.

The chain uses TRBV5-1 and TRBJ1-4, with 9 bases that match TRBD1. Germline V gene lookup returns CDR1 SGHRS and CDR2 YFSETQ. The V gene end was trimmed by 4 bases and the J gene end by 4 bases; junction bases not matched to a gene: 11. The CDR3 has 17 residues. CDR3 protein: CASSSTGGEVHNEKLFF. The CDR3 DNA reads TGCGCCAGCAGCAGCACAGGGGGCGAAGTCCATAATGAAAAACTGTTTTTT.

The chain links TRBV27 to TRBJ1-1; the D is unclear. There are 14 residues in the CDR3. V lost 2 bases and J 8 bases, leaving 15 bases between the germline ends. Germline V gives CDR1 MNHEY, CDR2 SMNVEV (reference sequence). CDR3 sequence (DNA): TGTGCCAGCAGTTTAACCTCGGCCAGCTCCGAAGCTTTCTTT. This gives the protein CASSLTSASSEAFF.

J is TRBJ2-2 and V is TRBV7-3, with 8 bases matching TRBD2. The ends lost 5 bases at V and 5 bases at J; junction bases unmatched: 10. The germline CDR1 and CDR2 sequences are SGHTA and FQGTGA. The CDR3 totals 16 residues. CDR3 DNA: TGTGCCAGCAGCCACCTCGGGGGGGGCAGTACCGGGGAGCTGTTTTTT. Its protein is CASSHLGGGSTGELFF. Combining the CDR3 with reference TRBV7-3 and TRBJ2-2 gives the whole variable domain GAGVSQTPSNKVTEKGKYVELRCDPISGHTALYWYRQSLGQGPEFLIYFQGTGAADDSGLPNDRFFAVRPEGSVSTLKIQRTERGDSAVYLCASSHLGGGSTGELFFGEGSRLTVL.

The chain has TRBV3-1 (or the pseudogene TRBV3-2) and TRBJ1-3; D not resolved. CDR1 is LGHDT, CDR2 YNNKEL, per germline (reference sequence). Trimming took 0 bases from V and 4 from J, leaving 4 bases between them. CDR3 length: 13 amino acids. The CDR3 region is CASSQEEGNTIYF. In DNA, the CDR3 is TGTGCCAGCAGCCAAGAAGAGGGAAACACCATATATTTT.

The chain couples TRBV9 to TRBJ1-1; D unresolved. V lost 0 bases to trimming and J lost 4 bases, with 7 bases between them. The CDR3 consists of 13 residues. Germline CDR1 reads SGDLS; CDR2 reads YYNGEE. The CDR3 spells CASSVARATEAFF. CDR3 DNA sequence: TGTGCCAGCAGCGTAGCCCGGGCCACTGAAGCTTTCTTT. The whole variable domain, filled in from reference TRBV9 and TRBJ1-1, reads DSGVTQTPKHLITATGQRVTLRCSPRSGDLSVYWYQQSLDQGLQFLIQYYNGEERAKGNILERFSAQQFPDLHSELNLSSLELGDSALYFCASSVARATEAFFGQGTRLTVV.

The chain is built from TRBV7-8 and TRBJ2-1; 9 nucleotides line up with TRBD2. The CDR3 has 14 residues. CDR1 and CDR2 (germline): SGHVS, FQNEAQ. Losses at the gene ends were 2 bases for V and 9 bases for J; bases not matched to a gene: 5. The CDR3 here is CASSLTSGSGEQFF. For the CDR3, the DNA is TGTGCCAGCAGCTTAACTAGCGGGTCGGGTGAGCAGTTCTTC.

V is TRBV6-6 and J is TRBJ2-3; D not resolved. Germline V lookup: CDR1 MNHNY, CDR2 SVGAGI (reference sequence). Trimming cost V 6 bases and J 0 bases, with 4 bases left between them. The CDR3 runs 12 residues. Here the CDR3 reads CASSDSTDTQYF. The CDR3 bases are TGTGCCAGCAGCGACAGCACAGATACGCAGTATTTT.

The chain couples TRBV30 to TRBJ2-7, with D possibly called TRBD1 or TRBD2 (5 bases each). CDR1 is GTSNPN and CDR2 is SVGIG in the germline V gene (reference sequence). The CDR3 is 14 residues long. V shed 3 bases and J shed 1 base, with 13 bases lying between them. The CDR3 sequence: CAWSPGTSSYEQYF. CDR3 nucleotides: TGTGCCTGGAGCCCCGGGACCTCATCCTACGAGCAGTACTTC.

This clone is a singleton in its sample. The V call is TRBV19, the J call TRBJ2-2; 14 nucleotides match TRBD2. Germline CDR1 and CDR2: LNHDA and SQIVND (reference sequence). CDR3 length equals 16 residues. V lost 4 bases, J lost 3 bases, and 1 base stayed unmatched. CDR3 DNA sequence: TGTGCCAGTAGTAGACTAGCGGGGGGGTACACCGGGGAGCTGTTTTTT. Amino acid sequence: CASSRLAGGYTGELFF.

The chain uses TRBV10-3 and TRBJ2-7, with 8 bases matching TRBD1. The junction had 4 bases not matched to a gene; V was cut back by 6 bases and J by 3 bases. Germline lookup yields CDR1 ENHRY and CDR2 SYGVKD. CDR3 length equals 13 residues. CDR3 in amino acids: CAIRVTGGYEQYF. CDR3 in DNA: TGTGCCATCAGGGTAACAGGGGGCTACGAGCAGTACTTC.

This clone was seen a handful of times. The rearrangement uses TRBV24-1 and TRBJ2-1; the D gene is possibly TRBD1 (5 bases). CDR1 and CDR2 (germline): KGHDR, SFDVKD. V was trimmed by 5 bases and J by 0 bases, leaving 10 bases between them. The CDR3 length is 15 residues. Here the CDR3 DNA reads TGTGCCACCAGTGCGGTGACAGACTCCTACAATGAGCAGTTCTTC. Protein product: CATSAVTDSYNEQFF.

J is TRBJ2-2 and V is TRBV7-8; D unresolved. CDR3 size: 15 residues. Trimming removed 7 bases at V and 7 bases at J, with 19 bases between. Per germline, CDR1 SGHVS and CDR2 FQNEAQ. CDR3 region: CASTTPVGFGGELFF. The DNA for the CDR3 is TGTGCCAGCACCACCCCTGTCGGGTTTGGCGGGGAGCTGTTTTTT.

The genes are TRBV24-1 and TRBJ1-2; a possible D gene is TRBD1 (6 bases). Trimming took 4 bases from V and 2 from J, leaving 19 bases between them. Per the germline V gene, CDR1 is KGHDR and CDR2 is SFDVKD. The CDR3 runs 17 residues. CDR3 sequence reads: CATSDHSPGQTNYGYTF. In nucleotides, the CDR3 is TGTGCCACCAGTGACCACAGTCCGGGACAAACAAACTATGGCTACACCTTC.

The gene calls are TRBV7-7 and TRBJ1-5, with D possibly being TRBD1 (6 bases). CDR3 length: 18 amino acids. Germline V gene data show CDR1 as SSHAT and CDR2 as FNYEAQ (reference sequence). The ends were cut back, 2 bases at V and 7 bases at J, with 24 bases in the middle. CDR3 residues: CASSLSGLWGQFNQPQHF. In nucleotides, the CDR3 is TGTGCCAGCAGCTTATCGGGCTTGTGGGGGCAATTTAACCAGCCCCAGCATTTT. The whole variable domain, filled in from reference TRBV7-7 and TRBJ1-5, reads GAGVSQSPRYKVTKRGQDVTLRCDPISSHATLYWYQQALGQGPEFLTYFNYEAQPDKSGLPSDRFSAERPEGSISTLTIQRTEQRDSAMYRCASSLSGLWGQFNQPQHFGDGTRLSIL.

This clone is a singleton in its sample. The CDR3 bases are TGTGCCAGCAGTTCATTGACAGGCTATGGCTACACCTTC. Translation gives CASSSLTGYGYTF. The chain carries TRBV28 and TRBJ1-2, with D possibly TRBD1 on 6 matching bases. The CDR3 is 13 residues long. Looked up from germline, CDR1 is MDHEN and CDR2 is SYDVKM. V shed 4 bases and J shed 4 bases, with 10 bases lying between them.

The chain employs TRBV29-1 and TRBJ2-2, with no clear D. In germline, CDR1 is SQVTM, CDR2 ANQGSEA. This CDR3 has 14 residues. Trimming left V 4 bases short and J 6 bases short, with 15 bases between. The CDR3 sequence: CSVGLGEGAGELFF. The CDR3 region has the DNA TGCAGCGTTGGGCTTGGGGAAGGCGCCGGGGAGCTGTTTTTT.

V and J are TRBV18 and TRBJ1-5, with TRBD1 as a possible D gene (5 bases). Trimming stripped 0 bases from V and 9 bases from J, with 6 bases between. This CDR3 region has 12 residues. CDR1 is KGHSH and CDR2 is LQKENI in the germline V gene. The DNA for the CDR3 is TGTGCCAGCTCACCACCCCAGGGGCCCCAGCATTTT. Translating gives CASSPPQGPQHF.

Turning to this clone: A junction boundary mismatches the germline segment, possibly from a read error. The genes are TRBV12-5 and TRBJ1-4; 7 positions match TRBD1. The CDR3 sequence is 17 residues long. Germline loops: CDR1 LGHNT, CDR2 FRNRAP. The CDR3 sequence: CANGFTGVGATNEKLFF. The CDR3, as DNA: TGTGCTAATGGTTTTACAGGGGTCGGGGCGACTAATGAAAAACTGTTTTTT.

The chain recombines TRBV18 with TRBJ2-1; 7 bases are a match to TRBD1. J lost 4 bases, V lost 6 bases, and 9 bases had no gene match. The germline V gene encodes CDR1 KGHSH and CDR2 LQKENI. This CDR3 is 15 amino acids long. As DNA, the CDR3 is TGTGCCAGCTCGCCCGGGACAGTTAATTACAATGAGCAGTTCTTC. Encoded protein: CASSPGTVNYNEQFF.

The chain has TRBV7-8 and TRBJ2-2; no clear D gene. V dropped 1 base and J dropped 7 bases, with 13 bases sitting between them. This CDR3 has 15 residues. The germline V gene encodes CDR1 SGHVS and CDR2 FQNEAQ. The CDR3 region has the DNA TGTGCCAGCAGCTTAGGCCCCCCGGGTGGCGGGGAGCTGTTTTTT. Translating it yields CASSLGPPGGGELFF.